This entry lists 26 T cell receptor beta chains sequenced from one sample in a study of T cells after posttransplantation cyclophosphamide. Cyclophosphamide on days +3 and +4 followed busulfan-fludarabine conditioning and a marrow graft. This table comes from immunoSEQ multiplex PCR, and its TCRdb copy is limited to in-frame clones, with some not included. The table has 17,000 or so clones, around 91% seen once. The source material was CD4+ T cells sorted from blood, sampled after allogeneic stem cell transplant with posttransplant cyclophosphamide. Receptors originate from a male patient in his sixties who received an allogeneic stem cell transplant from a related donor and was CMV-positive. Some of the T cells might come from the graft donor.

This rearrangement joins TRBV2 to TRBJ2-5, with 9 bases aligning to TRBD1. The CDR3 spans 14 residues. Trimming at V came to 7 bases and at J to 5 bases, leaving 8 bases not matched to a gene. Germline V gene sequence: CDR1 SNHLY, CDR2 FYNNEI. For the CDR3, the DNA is TGTGCCAGCAAGACCGGGACAGGGAAGGAGACCCAGTACTTC. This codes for CASKTGTGKETQYF.

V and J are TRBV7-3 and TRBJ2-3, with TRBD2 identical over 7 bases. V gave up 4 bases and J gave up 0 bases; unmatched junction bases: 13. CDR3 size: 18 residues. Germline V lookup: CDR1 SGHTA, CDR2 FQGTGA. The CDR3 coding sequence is TGTGCCAGCAGCTCCCAAGCCTCCCGGGAGGCTAGCACAGATACGCAGTATTTT. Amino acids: CASSSQASREASTDTQYF.

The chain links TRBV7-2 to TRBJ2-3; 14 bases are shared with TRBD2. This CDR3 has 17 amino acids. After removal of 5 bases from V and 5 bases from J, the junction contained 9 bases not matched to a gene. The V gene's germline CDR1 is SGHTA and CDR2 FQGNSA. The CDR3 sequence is CASSPGRLAGGGDTQYF. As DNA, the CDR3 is TGTGCCAGCAGCCCGGGGAGACTAGCGGGGGGGGGAGATACGCAGTATTTT.

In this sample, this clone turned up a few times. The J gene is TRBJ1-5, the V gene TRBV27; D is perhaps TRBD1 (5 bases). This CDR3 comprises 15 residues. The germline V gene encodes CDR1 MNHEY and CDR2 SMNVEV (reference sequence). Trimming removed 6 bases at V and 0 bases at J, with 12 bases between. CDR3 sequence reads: CASSLWGDSNQPQHF. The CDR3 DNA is TGTGCCAGCAGCCTTTGGGGGGATAGCAATCAGCCCCAGCATTTT.

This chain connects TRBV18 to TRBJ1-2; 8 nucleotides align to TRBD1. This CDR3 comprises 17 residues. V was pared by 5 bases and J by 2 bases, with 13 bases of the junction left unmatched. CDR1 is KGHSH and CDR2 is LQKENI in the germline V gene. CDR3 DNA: TGTGCCAGCTCAGAAGGACAGGGTCTTTTTACAAACTATGGCTACACCTTC. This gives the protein CASSEGQGLFTNYGYTF.

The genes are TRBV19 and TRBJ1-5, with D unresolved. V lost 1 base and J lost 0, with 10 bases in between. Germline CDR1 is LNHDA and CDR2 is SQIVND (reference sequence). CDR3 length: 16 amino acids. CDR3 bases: TGTGCCAGTAGTATAGGTTCAGTTAATAGCAATCAGCCCCAGCATTTT. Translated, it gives CASSIGSVNSNQPQHF. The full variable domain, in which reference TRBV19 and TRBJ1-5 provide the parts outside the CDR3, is DGGITQSPKYLFRKEGQNVTLSCEQNLNHDAMYWYRQDPGQGLRLIYYSQIVNDFQKGDIAEGYSVSREKKESFPLTVTSAQKNPTAFYLCASSIGSVNSNQPQHFGDGTRLSIL.

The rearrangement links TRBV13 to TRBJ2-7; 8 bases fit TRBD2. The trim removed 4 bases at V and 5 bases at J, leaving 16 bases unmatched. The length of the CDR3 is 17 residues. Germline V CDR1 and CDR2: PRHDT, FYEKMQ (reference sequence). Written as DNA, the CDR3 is TGTGCCAGCAGCTCCAAGGGGCTAGCGGGCCCCTGGGACGAGCAGTACTTC. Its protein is CASSSKGLAGPWDEQYF.

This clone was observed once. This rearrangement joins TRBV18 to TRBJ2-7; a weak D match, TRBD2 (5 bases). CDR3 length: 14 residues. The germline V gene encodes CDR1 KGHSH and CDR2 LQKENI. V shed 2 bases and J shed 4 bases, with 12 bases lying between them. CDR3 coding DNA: TGTGCCAGCTCACCAGCGGGTTCTCCATACGAGCAGTACTTC. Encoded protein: CASSPAGSPYEQYF.

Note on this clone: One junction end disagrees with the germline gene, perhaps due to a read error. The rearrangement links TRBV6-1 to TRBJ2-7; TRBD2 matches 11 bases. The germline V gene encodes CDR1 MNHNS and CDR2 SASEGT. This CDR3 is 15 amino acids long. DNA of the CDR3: TGTGCCAGTTTTGGTGCCTTAGCGGGGGGGTACGAGCAGCACTTC. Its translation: CASFGALAGGYEQHF.

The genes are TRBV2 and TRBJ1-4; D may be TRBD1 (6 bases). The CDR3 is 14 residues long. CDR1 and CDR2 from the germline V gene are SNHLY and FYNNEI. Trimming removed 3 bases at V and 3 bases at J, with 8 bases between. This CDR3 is CASSEDRSNEKLFF. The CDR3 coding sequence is TGTGCCAGCAGTGAGGACAGATCTAATGAAAAACTGTTTTTT.

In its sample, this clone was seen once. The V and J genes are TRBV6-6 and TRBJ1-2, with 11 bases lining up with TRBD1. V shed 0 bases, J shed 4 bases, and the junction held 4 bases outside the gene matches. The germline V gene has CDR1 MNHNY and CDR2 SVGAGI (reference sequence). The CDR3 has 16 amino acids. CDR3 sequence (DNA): TGTGCCAGCAGTTACTCGGACAGGGGGCATCGCTATGGCTACACCTTC. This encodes CASSYSDRGHRYGYTF.

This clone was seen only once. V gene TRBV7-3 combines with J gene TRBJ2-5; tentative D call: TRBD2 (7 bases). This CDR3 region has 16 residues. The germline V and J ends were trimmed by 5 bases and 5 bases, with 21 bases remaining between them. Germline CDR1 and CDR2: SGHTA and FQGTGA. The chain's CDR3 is CASSPWGGPSPETQYF. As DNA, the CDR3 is TGTGCCAGCAGCCCCTGGGGGGGCCCCTCCCCGGAGACCCAGTACTTC.

CDR3 region: CASSVDGGNEQFF. The DNA of the CDR3 is TGTGCCAGCAGCGTAGATGGGGGGAATGAGCAGTTCTTC. The chain is built from TRBV9 and TRBJ2-1; D perhaps matches TRBD2 (6 bases). CDR3 length: 13 amino acids. CDR1 is SGDLS, CDR2 YYNGEE, per germline. The ends were cut back, 0 bases at V and 7 bases at J, with 8 bases in the middle.

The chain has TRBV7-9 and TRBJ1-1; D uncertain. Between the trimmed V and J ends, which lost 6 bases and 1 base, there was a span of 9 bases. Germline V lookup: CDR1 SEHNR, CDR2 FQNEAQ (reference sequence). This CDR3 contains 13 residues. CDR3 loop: CASRLTQNTEAFF. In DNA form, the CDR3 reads TGTGCCAGCAGACTAACACAGAACACTGAAGCTTTCTTT.

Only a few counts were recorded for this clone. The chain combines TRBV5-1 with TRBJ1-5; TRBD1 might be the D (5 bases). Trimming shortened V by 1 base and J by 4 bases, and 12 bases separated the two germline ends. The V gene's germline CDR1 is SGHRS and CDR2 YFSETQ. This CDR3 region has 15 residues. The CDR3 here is CASSLMAGRNQPQHF. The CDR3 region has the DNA TGCGCCAGCAGCTTGATGGCAGGGAGGAATCAGCCCCAGCATTTT.

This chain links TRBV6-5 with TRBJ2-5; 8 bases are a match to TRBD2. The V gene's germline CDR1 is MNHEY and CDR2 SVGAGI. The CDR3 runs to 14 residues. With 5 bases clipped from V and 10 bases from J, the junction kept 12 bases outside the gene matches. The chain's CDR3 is CASSQTGLGGDQYF. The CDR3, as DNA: TGTGCCAGCAGTCAGACGGGACTCGGGGGGGACCAGTACTTC.

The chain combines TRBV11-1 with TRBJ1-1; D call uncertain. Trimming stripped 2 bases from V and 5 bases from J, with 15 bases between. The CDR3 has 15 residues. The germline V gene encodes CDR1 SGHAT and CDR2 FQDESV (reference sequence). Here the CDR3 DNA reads TGTGCCAGCAGCTTAAAAGTGGGCGCGTGGACTGAAGCTTTCTTT. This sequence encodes CASSLKVGAWTEAFF.

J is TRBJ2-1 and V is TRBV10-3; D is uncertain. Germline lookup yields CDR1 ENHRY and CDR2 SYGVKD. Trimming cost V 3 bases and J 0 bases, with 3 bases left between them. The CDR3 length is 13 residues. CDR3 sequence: CAISDGSYNEQFF. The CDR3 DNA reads TGTGCCATCAGTGACGGCTCCTACAATGAGCAGTTCTTC.

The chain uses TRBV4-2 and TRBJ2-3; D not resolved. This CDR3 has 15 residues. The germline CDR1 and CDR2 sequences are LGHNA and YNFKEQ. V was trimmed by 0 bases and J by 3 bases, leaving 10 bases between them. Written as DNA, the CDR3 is TGTGCCAGCAGCCAAGATATATTAATAACAGATACGCAGTATTTT. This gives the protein CASSQDILITDTQYF.

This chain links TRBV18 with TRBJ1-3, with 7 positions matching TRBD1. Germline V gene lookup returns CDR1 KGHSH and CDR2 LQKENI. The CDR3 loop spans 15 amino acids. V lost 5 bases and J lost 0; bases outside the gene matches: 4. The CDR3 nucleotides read TGTGCCAGCTCAGAACAGGGGCTCTCTGGAAACACCATATATTTT. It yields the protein CASSEQGLSGNTIYF.

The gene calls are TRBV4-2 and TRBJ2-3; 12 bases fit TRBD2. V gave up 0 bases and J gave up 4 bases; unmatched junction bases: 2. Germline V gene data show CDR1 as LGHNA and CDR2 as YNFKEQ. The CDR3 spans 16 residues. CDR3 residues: CASSQEASGGADTQYF. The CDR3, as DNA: TGTGCCAGCAGCCAAGAGGCTAGCGGGGGGGCAGATACGCAGTATTTT.

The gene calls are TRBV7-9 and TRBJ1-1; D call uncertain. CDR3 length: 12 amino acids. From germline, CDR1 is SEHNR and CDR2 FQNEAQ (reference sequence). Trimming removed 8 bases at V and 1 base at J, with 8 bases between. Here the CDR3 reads CASGLTNTEAFF. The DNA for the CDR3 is TGTGCCAGCGGACTGACGAACACTGAAGCTTTCTTT.

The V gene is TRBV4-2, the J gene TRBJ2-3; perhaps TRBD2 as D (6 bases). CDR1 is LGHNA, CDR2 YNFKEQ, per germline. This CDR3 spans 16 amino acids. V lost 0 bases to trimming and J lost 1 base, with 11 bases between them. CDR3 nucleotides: TGTGCCAGCAGCCAAGAACTAGCCCACGGCACAGATACGCAGTATTTT. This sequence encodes CASSQELAHGTDTQYF.

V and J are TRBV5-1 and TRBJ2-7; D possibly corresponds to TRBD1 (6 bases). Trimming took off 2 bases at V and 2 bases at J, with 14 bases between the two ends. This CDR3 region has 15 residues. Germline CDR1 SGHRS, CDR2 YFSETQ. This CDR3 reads CASSFEPTGAYEQYF. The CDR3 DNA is TGCGCCAGCAGCTTCGAACCGACAGGCGCCTACGAGCAGTACTTC. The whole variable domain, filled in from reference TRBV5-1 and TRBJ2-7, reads KAGVTQTPRYLIKTRGQQVTLSCSPISGHRSVSWYQQTPGQGLQFLFEYFSETQRNKGNFPGRFSGRQFSNSRSEMNVSTLELGDSALYLCASSFEPTGAYEQYFGPGTRLTVT.

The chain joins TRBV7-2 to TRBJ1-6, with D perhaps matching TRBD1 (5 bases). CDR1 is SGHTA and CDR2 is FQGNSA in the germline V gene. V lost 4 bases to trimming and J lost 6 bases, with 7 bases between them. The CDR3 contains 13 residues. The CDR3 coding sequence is TGTGCCAGCAGCTCCGACAGTAATTCACCCCTCCACTTT. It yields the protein CASSSDSNSPLHF.

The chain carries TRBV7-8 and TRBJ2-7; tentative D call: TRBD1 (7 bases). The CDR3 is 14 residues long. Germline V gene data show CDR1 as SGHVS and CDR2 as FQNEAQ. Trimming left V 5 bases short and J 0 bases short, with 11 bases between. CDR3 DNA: TGTGCCAGCAGCGCGGGACAGCGCTCCTACGAGCAGTACTTC. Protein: CASSAGQRSYEQYF.